A single sample gave rise to the 22 T cell receptor beta chains below, sequenced in a study of blood T cell repertoires in COVID-19. Repertoires were generated with immunoSEQ multiplex PCR, while TCRdb's copy carries only in-frame clones and drops some. The repertoire includes approximately 44,000 clones, about 86% of them detected once, and roughly 5.2% sits in the top ten. Sequencing used peripheral blood. The receptors come from a human donor in a cohort sampled during active COVID-19.

This clone was detected only a few times. The V and J genes are TRBV6-6 and TRBJ2-7; TRBD1 aligns across 11 bases. The J segment lost 6 bases and the V segment lost 6 bases, leaving 13 bases of the junction unmatched. Germline V gives CDR1 MNHNY, CDR2 SVGAGI (reference sequence). The CDR3 covers 16 residues. The CDR3 is CASSQNAPGTGGEQYF. The CDR3 DNA sequence: TGTGCCAGCAGCCAGAACGCGCCCGGGACAGGGGGCGAGCAGTACTTC.

This sequence joins TRBV18 and TRBJ1-2; weak D call: TRBD1 (6 bases). This CDR3 is built from 16 residues. CDR1 and CDR2 from the germline V gene are KGHSH and LQKENI. The V and J ends lost 1 base and 0 bases respectively, with 12 bases between them. CDR3 DNA: TGTGCCAGCTCACCACTAGACAGGACCACTAACTATGGCTACACCTTC. Its translation is CASSPLDRTTNYGYTF.

This chain links TRBV12-1 with TRBJ1-4; TRBD1 was called by the table and not checked on the DNA. TRBV12-1 is a documented pseudogene. The length of the CDR3 is 15 residues. The CDR3 coding sequence is TGTGCCAGCAGCCCGTCAGGGGCAACTAATGAAAAACTGTTTTTT. Amino acids: CASSPSGATNEKLFF.

The chain joins TRBV4-1 to TRBJ2-4; D possibly corresponds to TRBD2 (6 bases). Germline V gene lookup returns CDR1 MGHRA and CDR2 YSYEKL. There are 11 residues in the CDR3. The V end was cut by 3 bases, the J end by 13 bases, with 10 bases between. The DNA for the CDR3 is TGCGCCAGCAGCCACGACGGGAGACAGTACTTC. This sequence encodes CASSHDGRQYF.

This sequence joins TRBV21-1 and TRBJ1-5. TRBV21-1 is listed as a pseudogene. This CDR3 is built from 16 residues. The CDR3 protein is CASSKVSSEGNQPQHF. The CDR3 nucleotides read TGTGCCAGCAGCAAAGTGTCTTCGGAGGGCAATCAGCCCCAGCATTTT.

The rearrangement links TRBV5-1 to TRBJ2-7, with D possibly TRBD2 on 5 matching bases. The CDR3 sequence is 15 residues long. Germline V gene sequence: CDR1 SGHRS, CDR2 YFSETQ. Deletions cut 0 bases from V and 7 bases from J, with 17 bases between. The CDR3 bases are TGCGCCAGCAGCTTGGGTATACGGGCCTCGGGGGAGCAGTACTTC. Translated, it gives CASSLGIRASGEQYF.

The V call is TRBV27, the J call TRBJ1-2; TRBD1 agrees at 7 bases. Germline CDR1 MNHEY, CDR2 SMNVEV (reference sequence). The J segment lost 5 bases and the V segment lost 5 bases, leaving 8 bases of the junction unmatched. The CDR3 has 14 residues. In DNA form, the CDR3 reads TGTGCCAGCAGTCCACAGACAGGGAGTTATGGCTACACCTTC. It translates to CASSPQTGSYGYTF.

The chain couples TRBV25-1 to TRBJ2-2, with 9 positions matching TRBD1. Looked up from germline, CDR1 is MGHDK and CDR2 is SYGVNS. The CDR3 is made up of 15 amino acids. V lost 3 bases to trimming and J lost 6 bases; unmatched junction nucleotides: 5. This CDR3 is CASSDVGTGSGELFF. CDR3 bases: TGTGCCAGCAGTGACGTTGGGACAGGGTCCGGGGAGCTGTTTTTT.

V and J are TRBV9 and TRBJ2-5; tentative D call: TRBD1 (6 bases). The CDR3 contains 14 residues. Germline values: CDR1 SGDLS, CDR2 YYNGEE. V was shortened by 4 bases and J by 5 bases, with 15 bases between the two germline ends. The CDR3 DNA follows: TGTGCCAGCAGCAACCACAGGGCCTCGGAGACCCAGTACTTC. As protein: CASSNHRASETQYF.

CDR3 in amino acids: CASSLKGGGSPLHF. CDR3 DNA: TGTGCCAGCAGCTTAAAAGGGGGTGGATCACCCCTCCACTTT. This rearrangement joins TRBV13 to TRBJ1-6, with D maybe TRBD1 (6 bases). CDR3 size: 14 residues. Germline V gene data show CDR1 as PRHDT and CDR2 as FYEKMQ (reference sequence). Trimming cost V 2 bases and J 10 bases, with 12 bases left between them.

In nucleotides, the CDR3 is TGTGCCACCAGCAGAGATACAGGGGCGGCGAATACGCAGTATTTT. Translation gives CATSRDTGAANTQYF. J is TRBJ2-3 and V is TRBV15; TRBD1 aligns across 7 bases. The CDR3 runs to 15 residues. Looked up from germline, CDR1 is LNHNV and CDR2 is YYDKDF (reference sequence). Trimming cost V 0 bases and J 7 bases; bases outside gene matches: 7.

This rearrangement joins TRBV13 to TRBJ2-7; 7 nucleotides align to TRBD1. Per the germline V gene, CDR1 is PRHDT and CDR2 is FYEKMQ (reference sequence). Trimming cost V 4 bases and J 7 bases; bases outside gene matches: 16. The length of the CDR3 is 16 residues. The CDR3, as DNA: TGTGCCAGCAGCTCCCAATTCGGGACAGTGGTTGGGGAGCAGTACTTC. It yields the protein CASSSQFGTVVGEQYF.

The chain recombines TRBV11-2 with TRBJ2-5; 8 nucleotides match TRBD2. CDR1 and CDR2 (germline): SGHAT, FQNNGV. J gave up 5 bases and V 5 bases, and 10 bases lay outside the gene matches. The CDR3 contains 15 residues. CDR3 DNA: TGTGCCAGCAGCCCGTACGTAGCGGGGCTCGAGACCCAGTACTTC. As protein: CASSPYVAGLETQYF. Looking up the rest from reference TRBV11-2 and TRBJ2-5 gives the full variable domain: EAGVAQSPRYKIIEKRQSVAFWCNPISGHATLYWYQQILGQGPKLLIQFQNNGVVDDSQLPKDRFSAERLKGVDSTLKIQPAKLEDSAVYLCASSPYVAGLETQYFGPGTRLLVL.

The chain couples TRBV5-8 to TRBJ2-7; 8 bases are shared with TRBD2. The CDR3 spans 13 residues. CDR1 and CDR2 from the germline V gene are SGHTS and YDEGEE. The V gene end was trimmed by 4 bases and the J gene end by 6 bases; junction bases not matched to a gene: 6. CDR3 in DNA: TGTGCCAGCAGCCCACCGGGGGGGAGCGAGCAGTACTTC. Translation gives CASSPPGGSEQYF.

This clone appeared a single time. V is TRBV5-5 and J is TRBJ2-1; 8 positions match TRBD2. The CDR3 is 19 residues long. Germline CDR1 is SGHKS and CDR2 is YYEKEE (reference sequence). V shed 2 bases, J shed 4 bases, and the junction held 17 bases outside the gene matches. The CDR3: CASSLFAFAGGLTYNEQFF. CDR3 DNA: TGTGCCAGCAGCTTATTCGCTTTTGCGGGGGGCCTTACTTACAATGAGCAGTTCTTC.

The J gene is TRBJ1-6, the V gene TRBV6-5, with a possible D match to TRBD1 (6 bases). The CDR3 spans 14 residues. CDR1 and CDR2 (germline): MNHEY, SVGAGI. Trimming took off 7 bases at V and 5 bases at J, with 12 bases between the two ends. CDR3 protein: CASNFGTNNSPLHF. The DNA for the CDR3 is TGTGCCAGCAATTTCGGGACAAATAATTCACCCCTCCACTTT.

This clone occurred a few times. The rearrangement joins TRBV5-1 to TRBJ2-7, with D possibly matching TRBD1 (5 bases). This CDR3 is built from 12 residues. The ends were cut back, 3 bases at V and 12 bases at J, with 16 bases in the middle. The germline gives CDR1 SGHRS, CDR2 YFSETQ. The CDR3: CASSSGTGERYF. CDR3 nucleotide sequence: TGCGCCAGCAGCTCCGGAACAGGCGAACGGTACTTC.

V and J are TRBV13 and TRBJ2-7; tentative D call: TRBD1 (6 bases). The germline V gene has CDR1 PRHDT and CDR2 FYEKMQ (reference sequence). Trimming took off 0 bases at V and 8 bases at J, with 11 bases between the two ends. This CDR3 has 13 residues. The CDR3 is CASSLGADSQQYF. In nucleotides, the CDR3 is TGTGCCAGCAGCTTAGGGGCGGACAGCCAGCAGTACTTC.

V and J are TRBV3-1 (or the pseudogene TRBV3-2) and TRBJ2-1; TRBD1 matches at 9 bases. Germline trimming cut 3 bases from V and 5 bases from J; bases unmatched to any gene: 8. The CDR3 loop spans 16 amino acids. From germline, CDR1 is LGHDT and CDR2 YNNKEL (reference sequence). CDR3 coding DNA: TGTGCCAGCAGCCAGCCGGGACAGGGTTTTGACAATGAGCAGTTCTTC. Translation: CASSQPGQGFDNEQFF.

Only a few counts were recorded for this clone. DNA for the CDR3: TGTGCCAGCAGCGAACGCAGGGCGCTACTAGCCAAAAACATTCAGTACTTC. Protein sequence: CASSERRALLAKNIQYF. The J gene is TRBJ2-4, the V gene TRBV3-1 (or the pseudogene TRBV3-2), with D possibly TRBD1 on 5 matching bases. The V and J ends lost 5 bases and 0 bases respectively, with 17 bases between them. Germline V gene data show CDR1 as LGHDT and CDR2 as YNNKEL (reference sequence). This CDR3 is 17 amino acids long.

The chain combines TRBV6-1 with TRBJ2-7; unclear D gene. The CDR3 is made up of 16 amino acids. Looked up from germline, CDR1 is MNHNS and CDR2 is SASEGT. Deletions cut 4 bases from V and 1 base from J, with 17 bases between. The CDR3 region is CASSGSAPSNSYEQYF. DNA for the CDR3: TGTGCCAGCAGTGGAAGTGCGCCCTCCAATTCCTACGAGCAGTACTTC.

This clone has a handful of counts. This chain uses TRBV7-6 with TRBJ2-2; unclear D gene. Trimming stripped 5 bases from V and 7 bases from J, with 17 bases between. The germline V gene has CDR1 SGHVS and CDR2 FNYEAQ. The CDR3 is 15 amino acids. In DNA form, the CDR3 reads TGTGCCAGCAGCCAAAGGCCGGAGCCGGACGGGGAGCTGTTTTTT. Protein: CASSQRPEPDGELFF.